Reported below is one T cell receptor beta chain. This sample stems from a study of CD8+ T cells in alopecia areata. As for treatment: oral pan-JAK inhibitor, 5-10 mg twice daily. The study team obtained lesional scalp punch biopsies and peripheral blood from alopecia areata patients. The sequencing template was cDNA reverse transcribed from extracted RNA. Assay: immunoSEQ multiplex PCR; the TCRdb copy retains only in-frame clones and omits some. The profile shows more than 95,000 clones, roughly 58% of them singletons. The sample here was CD8+ T cells sorted from blood, taken at week 4, from a patient treated with tofacitinib. The receptor's source is a human donor with alopecia areata.

Here the CDR3 DNA reads TGCGCCAGCAGTCAATCGAGCCGAGGGGCGGCCTACGAGCAGTACTTC. It is translated as CASSQSSRGAAYEQYF. The chain combines TRBV23-1 with TRBJ2-7; D may be TRBD1 or TRBD2 (5 bases each). TRBV23-1 belongs to the ORF category, with a function that is uncertain. The CDR3 length is 16 residues. The V end was cut by 0 bases, the J end by 2 bases, with 14 bases between.